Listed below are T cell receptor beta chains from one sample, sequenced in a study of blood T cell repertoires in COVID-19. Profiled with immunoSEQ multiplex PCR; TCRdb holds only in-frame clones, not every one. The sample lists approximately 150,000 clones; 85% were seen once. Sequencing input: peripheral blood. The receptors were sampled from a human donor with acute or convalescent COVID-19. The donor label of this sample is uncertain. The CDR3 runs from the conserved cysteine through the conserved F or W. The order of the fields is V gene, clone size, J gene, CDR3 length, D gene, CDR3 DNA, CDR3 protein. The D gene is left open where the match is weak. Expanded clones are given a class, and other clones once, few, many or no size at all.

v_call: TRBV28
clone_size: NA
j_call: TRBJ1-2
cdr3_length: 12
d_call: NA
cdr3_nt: TGTGCCAGCAGTTTAAGCCTCTATGGCTACACCTTC
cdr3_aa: CASSLSLYGYTF

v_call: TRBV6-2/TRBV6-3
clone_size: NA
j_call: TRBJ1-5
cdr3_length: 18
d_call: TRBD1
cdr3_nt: TGTGCCAGCAGTTACGCCGGGACAGGGGGCGCGGGGCGTCAGCCCCAGCATTTT
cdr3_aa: CASSYAGTGGAGRQPQHF

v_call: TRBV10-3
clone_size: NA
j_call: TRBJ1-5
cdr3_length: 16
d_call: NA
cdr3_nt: TGTGCCATCAGTGAGTCGAAGGGGATTAGGAATCAGCCCCAGCATTTT
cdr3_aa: CAISESKGIRNQPQHF

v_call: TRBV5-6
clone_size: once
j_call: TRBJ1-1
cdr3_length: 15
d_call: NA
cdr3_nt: TGTGCCAGCAGCTTTCTGGGGGCGCGAGAAACTGAAGCTTTCTTT
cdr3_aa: CASSFLGARETEAFF

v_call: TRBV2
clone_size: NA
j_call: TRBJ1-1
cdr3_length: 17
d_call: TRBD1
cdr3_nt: TGTGCCAGCAGTGGTAGACAGGGGAGGGTATCGAACACTGAAGCTTTCTTT
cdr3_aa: CASSGRQGRVSNTEAFF

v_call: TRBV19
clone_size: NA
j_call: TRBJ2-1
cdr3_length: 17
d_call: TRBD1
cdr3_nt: TGTGCCAGTAGTATTATATCGACAGGGTTGTCCTACAATGAGCAGTTCTTC
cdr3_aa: CASSIISTGLSYNEQFF

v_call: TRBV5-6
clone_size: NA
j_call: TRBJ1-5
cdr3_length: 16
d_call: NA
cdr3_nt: TGTGCCAGCAGCTTGGCCCTAGGGAGGGACAATCAGCCCCAGCATTTT
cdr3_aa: CASSLALGRDNQPQHF

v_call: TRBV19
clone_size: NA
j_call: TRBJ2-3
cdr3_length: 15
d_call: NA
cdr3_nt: TGTGCCAGTAGGGACACTCCAAAAAGGGCAGATACGCAGTATTTT
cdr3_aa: CASRDTPKRADTQYF

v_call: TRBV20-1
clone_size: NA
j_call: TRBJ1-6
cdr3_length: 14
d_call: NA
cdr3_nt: TGCAGTGCTAGTGCCCGGCAGGGGAATTCACCCCTCCACTTT
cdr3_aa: CSASARQGNSPLHF

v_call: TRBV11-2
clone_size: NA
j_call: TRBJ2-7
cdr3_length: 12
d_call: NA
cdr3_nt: TGTGCCAGCAGCTTCGACAACTACGAGCAGTACTTC
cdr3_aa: CASSFDNYEQYF

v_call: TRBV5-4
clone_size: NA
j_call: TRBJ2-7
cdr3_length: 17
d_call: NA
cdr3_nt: TGTGCCAGCAGCCGAGAGGGGGGCGGGGGAGAATCCTACGAGCAGTACTTC
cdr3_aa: CASSREGGGGESYEQYF

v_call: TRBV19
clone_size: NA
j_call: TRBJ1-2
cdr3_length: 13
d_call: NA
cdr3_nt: TGTGCCAGTAGTATGGACAACAGCTATGGCTACACCTTC
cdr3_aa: CASSMDNSYGYTF

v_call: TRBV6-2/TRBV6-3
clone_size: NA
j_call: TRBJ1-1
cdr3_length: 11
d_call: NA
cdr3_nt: TGTGCCAGCAGCCTTACAGGGGAAGCTTTCTTT
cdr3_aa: CASSLTGEAFF

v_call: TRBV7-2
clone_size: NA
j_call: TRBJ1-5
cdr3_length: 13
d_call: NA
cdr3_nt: TGTGCCAGCACCAAAGATACGGATCAGCCCCAGCATTTT
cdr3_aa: CASTKDTDQPQHF

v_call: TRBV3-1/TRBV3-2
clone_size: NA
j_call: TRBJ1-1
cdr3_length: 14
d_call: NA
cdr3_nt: TGTGCCAGCAGCCGGGCAGGGCTGAACACTGAAGCTTTCTTT
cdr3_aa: CASSRAGLNTEAFF

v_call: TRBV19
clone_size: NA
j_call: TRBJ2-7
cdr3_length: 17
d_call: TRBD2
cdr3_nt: TGTGCCAGTAGTATTGGCAGCGGGGGGGCGAGCTCCTACGAGCAGTACTTC
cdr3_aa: CASSIGSGGASSYEQYF

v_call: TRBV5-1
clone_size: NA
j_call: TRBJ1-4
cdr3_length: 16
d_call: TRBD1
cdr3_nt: TGCGCCAGCAGCTTGTCGTCAGGGGGCTTTCCTGGAAAACTGTTTTTT
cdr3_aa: CASSLSSGGFPGKLFF

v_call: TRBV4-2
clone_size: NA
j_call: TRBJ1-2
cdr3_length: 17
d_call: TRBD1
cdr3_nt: TGTGCCAGCAGCCAAGTAACCGGGACAGCAGCTAACTATGGCTACACCTTC
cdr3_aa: CASSQVTGTAANYGYTF

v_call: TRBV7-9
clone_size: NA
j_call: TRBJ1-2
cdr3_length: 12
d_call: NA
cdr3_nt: TGTGCCAGCAGCTTCTACCGGGATGGCTACACCTTC
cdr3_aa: CASSFYRDGYTF

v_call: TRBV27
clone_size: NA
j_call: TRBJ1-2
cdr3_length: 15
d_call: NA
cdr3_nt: TGTGCCAGCAGTTCAACAGGATCTCCTAACTATGGCTACACCTTC
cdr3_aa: CASSSTGSPNYGYTF

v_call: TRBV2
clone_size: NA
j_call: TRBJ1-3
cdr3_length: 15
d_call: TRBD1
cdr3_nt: TGTGCCAGCAGTCGAGACAGGGGGAGGGGAAACACCATATATTTT
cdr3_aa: CASSRDRGRGNTIYF

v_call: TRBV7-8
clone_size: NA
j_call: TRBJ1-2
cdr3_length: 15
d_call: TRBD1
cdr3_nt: TGTGCCAGCAGCTTTACGGACAGGGGGTACTATGGCTACACCTTC
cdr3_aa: CASSFTDRGYYGYTF

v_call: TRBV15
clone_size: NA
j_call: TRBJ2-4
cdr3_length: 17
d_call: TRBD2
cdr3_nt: TGTGCCACCAATCCCTCGGCGGGAGGGAGGGGTTGGAACATTCAGTACTTC
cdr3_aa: CATNPSAGGRGWNIQYF

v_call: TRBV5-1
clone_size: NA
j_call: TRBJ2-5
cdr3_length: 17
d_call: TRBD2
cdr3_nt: TGCGCCAGCAGCCCCCGACTAGCGGGGGGTTTTCAAGAGACCCAGTACTTC
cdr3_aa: CASSPRLAGGFQETQYF

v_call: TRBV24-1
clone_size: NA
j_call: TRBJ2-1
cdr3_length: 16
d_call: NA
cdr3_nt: TGTGCCACCAGTGGGATAGCGGCGAGCTCCTACAATGAGCAGTTCTTC
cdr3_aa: CATSGIAASSYNEQFF

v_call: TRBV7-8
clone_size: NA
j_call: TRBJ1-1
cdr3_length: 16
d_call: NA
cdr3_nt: TGTGCCAGCAGCTTAAAGCCGCTGCGGGTGAACACTGAAGCTTTCTTT
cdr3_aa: CASSLKPLRVNTEAFF

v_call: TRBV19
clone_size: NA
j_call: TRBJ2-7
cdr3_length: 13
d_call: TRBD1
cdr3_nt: TGTGCCAGTAAAGGACAGGGGGCCTACGAGCAGTACTTC
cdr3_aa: CASKGQGAYEQYF

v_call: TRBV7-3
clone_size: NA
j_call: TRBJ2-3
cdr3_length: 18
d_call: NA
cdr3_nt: TGTGCCAGCAGCCTCACCGGCGTACACGAGTCAGGGCAAGATACGCAGTATTTT
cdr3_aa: CASSLTGVHESGQDTQYF

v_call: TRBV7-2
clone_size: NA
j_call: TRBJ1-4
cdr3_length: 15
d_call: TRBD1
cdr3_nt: TGTGCCAGCAGCTCCATCGGGACAGGCAATGAAAAACTGTTTTTT
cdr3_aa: CASSSIGTGNEKLFF

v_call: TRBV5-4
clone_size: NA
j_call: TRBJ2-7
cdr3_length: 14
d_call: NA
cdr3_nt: TGTGCCAGCAGCTTGGCCGGTCTCTCCTACGAGCAGTACTTC
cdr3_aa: CASSLAGLSYEQYF

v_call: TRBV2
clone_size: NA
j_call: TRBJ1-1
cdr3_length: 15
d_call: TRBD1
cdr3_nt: TGTGCCAGCAGTGCCCACGGGACAGGGAAAACTGAAGCTTTCTTT
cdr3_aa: CASSAHGTGKTEAFF

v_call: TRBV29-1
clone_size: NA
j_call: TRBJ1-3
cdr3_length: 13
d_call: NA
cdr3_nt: TGCAGCGTTGACGACAGCTCTGGAAACACCATATATTTT
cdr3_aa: CSVDDSSGNTIYF

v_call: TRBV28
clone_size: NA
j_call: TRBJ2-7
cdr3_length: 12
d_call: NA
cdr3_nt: TGTGCCAGCAGTTTTAGGAGGTACGAGCAGTACTTC
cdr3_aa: CASSFRRYEQYF

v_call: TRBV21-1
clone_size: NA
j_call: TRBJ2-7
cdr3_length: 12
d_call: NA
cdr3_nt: TGTGCCAGCAACAGGGTCCCCTACGAGCAGTACTTC
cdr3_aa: CASNRVPYEQYF

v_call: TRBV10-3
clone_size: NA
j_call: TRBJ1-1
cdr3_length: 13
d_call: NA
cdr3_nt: TGTGCCATCAGTGAGTCGAGAGGGCAGGAGGCTTTCTTT
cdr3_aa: CAISESRGQEAFF

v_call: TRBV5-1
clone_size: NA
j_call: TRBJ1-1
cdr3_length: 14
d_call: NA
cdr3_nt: TGCGCCAGCAGCTTGGGGCAGGCGAACACTGAAGCTTTCTTT
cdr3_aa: CASSLGQANTEAFF

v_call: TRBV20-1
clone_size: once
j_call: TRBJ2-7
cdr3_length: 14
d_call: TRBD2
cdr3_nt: TGCAGTGCTAGTGGGACTAGCGGGGGAACCGAGCAGTACTTC
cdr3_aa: CSASGTSGGTEQYF

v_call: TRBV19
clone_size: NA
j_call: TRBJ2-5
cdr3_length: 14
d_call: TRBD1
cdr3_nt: TGTGCCAGTAGTGAGACAGGGGGCGCGAAGACCCAGTACTTC
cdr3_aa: CASSETGGAKTQYF

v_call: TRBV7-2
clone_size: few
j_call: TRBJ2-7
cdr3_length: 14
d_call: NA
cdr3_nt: TGTGCCAGCAGTTCCAGGCAGCCGGCCTACGAGCAGTACTTC
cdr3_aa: CASSSRQPAYEQYF

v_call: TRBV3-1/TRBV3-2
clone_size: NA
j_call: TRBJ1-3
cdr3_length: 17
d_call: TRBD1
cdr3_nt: TGTGCCAGCAGCCCTCTGATGGACAGGGGGCGGGGAAACACCATATATTTT
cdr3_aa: CASSPLMDRGRGNTIYF

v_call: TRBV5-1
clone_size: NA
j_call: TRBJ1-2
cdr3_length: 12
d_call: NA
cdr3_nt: TGCGCCAGCAGCCCGGAGGCGGAATGGCCCACCTTC
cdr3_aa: CASSPEAEWPTF

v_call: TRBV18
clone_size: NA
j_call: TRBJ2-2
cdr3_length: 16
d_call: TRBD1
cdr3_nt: TGTGCCAGCTCACCACGGAGACAGGGGAACACCGGGGAGCTGTTTTTT
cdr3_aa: CASSPRRQGNTGELFF

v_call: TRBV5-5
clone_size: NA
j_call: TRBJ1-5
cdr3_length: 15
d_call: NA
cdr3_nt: TGTGCCAGCAGCCCAAGCCCGGGTCGCAATCAGCCCCAGCATTTT
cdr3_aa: CASSPSPGRNQPQHF

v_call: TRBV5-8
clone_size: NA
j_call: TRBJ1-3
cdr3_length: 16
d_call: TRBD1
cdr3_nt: TGTGCCAGCAGCTTAACCCAGGGACAGGGAGGAAACACCATATATTTT
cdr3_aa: CASSLTQGQGGNTIYF

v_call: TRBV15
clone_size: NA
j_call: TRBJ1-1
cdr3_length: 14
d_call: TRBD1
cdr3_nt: TGTGCCACCAGCAGAGATGGGACAGGGGAGTTAGCTTTCTTT
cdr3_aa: CATSRDGTGELAFF

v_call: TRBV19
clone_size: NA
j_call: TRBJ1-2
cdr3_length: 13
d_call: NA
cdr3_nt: TGTGCCAGTAGTATAGGACAGGACTATGGCTACACCTTC
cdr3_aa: CASSIGQDYGYTF